This T cell receptor beta chain is drawn from a study of blood T cell repertoires in COVID-19. TCRdb's table, derived via immunoSEQ multiplex PCR, lists solely in-frame clones and lacks some. Of 120,000 or so clones detected, about 80% appear once; the ten largest clones hold about 25%. J was trimmed by 4 bases and V by 6 bases; bases with no gene match: 7. The CDR3 is made up of 15 amino acids. The germline V gene encodes CDR1 MNHEY and CDR2 SMNVEV (reference sequence). This clonotype was sampled from a human donor in a cohort sampled during active COVID-19. The sequencing sample was made of peripheral blood. V gene TRBV27 combines with J gene TRBJ2-1, with 9 bases that match TRBD2. The CDR3 nucleotides read TGTGCCAGCAGGAAAGCGGGAGGCCATTACAATGAGCAGTTCTTC. Translating gives CASRKAGGHYNEQFF.